This T cell receptor (beta chain) was captured by sequencing in a study of OX40 agonist ivuxolimab in advanced cancers. Overall study results and limits: Both blood CD4+ and CD8+ T cells showed clonal growth by week 6 at 0.1 to 3.0 mg/kg. Among T cells, CD8+ cells averaged more expanded clones than CD4+ cells.

CDR1 SGDLS and CDR2 YYNGEE come from the germline V gene. There are 15 residues in the CDR3. The V and J ends lost 1 base and 15 bases respectively, with 23 bases between them. Some clones are missing from TCRdb's copy, which holds only in-frame ones; the method was immunoSEQ multiplex PCR. This table holds about 35,000 clones, under 85% found once. A word on this clone: Its antigen is currently unknown.

The input for sequencing was CD4+ or CD8+ T cells sorted from blood, taken in a trial of the OX40 agonist ivuxolimab. The sequence was collected from an adult with an advanced solid tumor such as melanoma, head and neck, liver or kidney cancer. The chain has TRBV9 and TRBJ2-1, with a tentative D call TRBD1 (5 bases). CDR3 nucleotide sequence: TGTGCCAGCAGCGTAAACCCGTCTGCACAGGAAAAACCGTTCTTC. Amino acid sequence: CASSVNPSAQEKPFF.